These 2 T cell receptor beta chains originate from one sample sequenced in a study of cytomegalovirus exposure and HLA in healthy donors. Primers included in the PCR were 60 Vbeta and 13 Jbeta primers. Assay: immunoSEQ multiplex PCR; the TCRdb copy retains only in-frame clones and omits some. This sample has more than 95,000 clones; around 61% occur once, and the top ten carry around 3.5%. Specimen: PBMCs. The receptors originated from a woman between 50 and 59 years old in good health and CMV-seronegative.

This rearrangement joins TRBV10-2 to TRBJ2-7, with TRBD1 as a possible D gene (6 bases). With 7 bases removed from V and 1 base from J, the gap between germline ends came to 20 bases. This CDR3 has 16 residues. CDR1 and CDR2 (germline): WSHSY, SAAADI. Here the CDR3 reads CASNTDLGGRSYEQYF. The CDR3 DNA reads TGCGCCAGCAACACCGACCTAGGGGGTAGGTCCTACGAGCAGTACTTC.

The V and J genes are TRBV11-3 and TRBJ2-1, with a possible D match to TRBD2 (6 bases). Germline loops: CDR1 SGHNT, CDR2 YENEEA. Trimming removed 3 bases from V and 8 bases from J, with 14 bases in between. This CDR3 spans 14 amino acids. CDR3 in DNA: TGTGCCAGCAGCTTGGGCGGGATGTTCGATGAGCAGTTCTTC. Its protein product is CASSLGGMFDEQFF.